There are a few counts of the clone carrying this TCR beta chain. This beta chain turned up in a library designed for alpha chains; as an off-target read, its abundance says little. This sample's time point: sample taken at primary tumor resection. Whole RNA, isolated from tumor, nontumor lung or frozen PBMC, was sequenced without prior sorting. The data were taken from a study of spatial heterogeneity in lung cancer. TCRdb recomputed calls from the 5' RACE reads with MiXCR, one row per CDR3 protein. Of about 4,000 distinct CDR3 sequences listed, about 53% were seen once; the top ten hold over 60%. The source was PBMCs, collected at surgery. The receptor was isolated from a female donor with early-stage non-small cell lung cancer.

The CDR3 DNA reads TGTGCCAGCAGTTACTCCGGCAGCTACGAGCAGTACTTC. It specifies CASSYSGSYEQYF. This sequence joins TRBV6-5 and TRBJ2-7; unclear D gene. This CDR3 comprises 13 residues. Per germline, CDR1 MNHEY and CDR2 SVGAGI. V lost 0 bases, J lost 3 bases, and 6 bases lay in between.